Listed below are T cell receptor beta chains from one sample, sequenced in a study of cytomegalovirus exposure and HLA in healthy donors. Profiling relied on immunoSEQ multiplex PCR, and the TCRdb table lists in-frame clones only, not all of them. The table includes approximately 190,000 clones, about nine tenths detected once. Sequences were obtained from PBMCs. The receptors come from a boy aged 2 to 10 in good health and CMV-seronegative. Each CDR3 is given with its conserved first and last residue. The D gene is left open where the match is weak. Some rows have no size entry. The others give once, few or many, or a class for an expanded clone.

V: TRBV7-6
D: TRBD1
J: TRBJ2-1
size: .
DNA: TGTGCCAGCAGCTCGGGACAGGGGGTCGATGAGCAGTTCTTC
CDR3: CASSSGQGVDEQFF

V: TRBV5-6
D: .
J: TRBJ2-6
size: .
DNA: TGTGCCAGCAGCTTGGGAGTCTCTGGGGCCAACGTCCTGACTTTC
CDR3: CASSLGVSGANVLTF

V: TRBV30
D: .
J: TRBJ2-1
size: .
DNA: TGTGCCTGGTCCTCGGGACAAATCGATGAGCAGTTCTTC
CDR3: CAWSSGQIDEQFF

V: TRBV4-2
D: TRBD2
J: TRBJ2-1
size: .
DNA: TGTGCCAGCAGCCAAGGTACTAGCGGGGTGGCCTACAATGAGCAGTTCTTC
CDR3: CASSQGTSGVAYNEQFF

V: TRBV11-2
D: .
J: TRBJ1-1
size: .
DNA: TGTGCCAGCAGCGAGAGGGTGAACACTGAAGCTTTCTTT
CDR3: CASSERVNTEAFF

V: TRBV19
D: TRBD1
J: TRBJ2-7
size: .
DNA: TGTGCCAGTAGTCCGGGACAGCCCTACGAGCAGTACTTC
CDR3: CASSPGQPYEQYF

V: TRBV5-5
D: TRBD2
J: TRBJ2-1
size: .
DNA: TGTGCCAGCAGCTTTAGCGGGAGCGTTACCTACAATGAGCAGTTCTTC
CDR3: CASSFSGSVTYNEQFF

V: TRBV6-1
D: .
J: TRBJ1-6
size: once
DNA: TGTGCCAGCAGTGGAACAGGAACCTATAATTCACCCCTCCACTTT
CDR3: CASSGTGTYNSPLHF

V: TRBV7-6
D: .
J: TRBJ2-1
size: .
DNA: TGTGCCAGCAGCCCCCCAGGGGACAATGAGCAGTTCTTC
CDR3: CASSPPGDNEQFF

V: TRBV19
D: TRBD1
J: TRBJ1-1
size: few
DNA: TGTGCCAGTAGTGACAGGGGTTGGACTGAAGCTTTCTTT
CDR3: CASSDRGWTEAFF

V: TRBV30
D: TRBD2
J: TRBJ2-7
size: .
DNA: TGTGCCTGGAGTGTATCTAGCGGGGGTAGGCAGTACTTC
CDR3: CAWSVSSGGRQYF

V: TRBV5-6
D: TRBD1
J: TRBJ2-7
size: .
DNA: TGTGCCAGCAGCATGGGACAGACCTACGAGCAGTACTTC
CDR3: CASSMGQTYEQYF

V: TRBV7-8
D: TRBD2
J: TRBJ2-5
size: .
DNA: TGTGCCAGCAGCTTAATAACCCTACGGACTAGCGGGGGGCAAGAGACCCAGTACTTC
CDR3: CASSLITLRTSGGQETQYF

V: TRBV7-3
D: TRBD2
J: TRBJ2-2
size: .
DNA: TGTGCCAGCAGCCGTTTTGGGACTAGCGTCACCGGGGAGCTGTTTTTT
CDR3: CASSRFGTSVTGELFF

V: TRBV4-1
D: TRBD1
J: TRBJ2-7
size: few
DNA: TGCGCCAGCAGCCAGGGACAGGACTACGAGCAGTACTTC
CDR3: CASSQGQDYEQYF